This record looks at one TCR beta chain sequence and its context. The data were taken from a study of resident and recirculating memory T cells in vitiligo. Produced via immunoSEQ multiplex PCR; TCRdb's table is partial and in-frame only. The sample shows approximately 69,000 clones, 91% of them seen only once. The V end lost 5 bases, the J end lost 10 bases, and 15 bases lay between the germline ends. The CDR3 is 14 amino acids. CDR1 and CDR2 (germline): SGHTA, FQGTGA. Sequenced material: blood. This chain uses TRBV7-3 with TRBJ1-6, with TRBD1 as a possible D gene (5 bases). The receptor was derived from a male donor with vitiligo. The CDR3 spells CASSPGYLGSPLHF. As DNA, the CDR3 is TGTGCCAGCAGCCCAGGGTACCTGGGGTCACCCCTCCACTTT. Using reference TRBV7-3 and TRBJ1-6 for the parts outside the CDR3, the full variable domain is GAGVSQTPSNKVTEKGKYVELRCDPISGHTALYWYRQSLGQGPEFLIYFQGTGAADDSGLPNDRFFAVRPEGSVSTLKIQRTERGDSAVYLCASSPGYLGSPLHFGNGTRLTVT.